The rows below give T cell receptor beta chains drawn from one sample of a study of blood T cell repertoires in COVID-19. Libraries were prepared by immunoSEQ multiplex PCR; TCRdb keeps only in-frame clonotypes and omits some of them. The sample yields fewer than 200,000 clones, about 87% seen once. Sequences were obtained from peripheral blood. The receptors shown here come from a woman aged 18-29 years who had recovered from COVID-19. CDR3s include the opening cysteine and the closing phenylalanine or tryptophan. The order of the fields is clone size, CDR3 length, J gene, V gene, D gene, CDR3 protein, CDR3 DNA. The D gene is left open where the match is weak. Expanded clones get a size class; other rows say once, few or many, or leave the size out.

clone_size: once
cdr3_length: 15
j_call: TRBJ1-5
v_call: TRBV4-1
d_call: -
cdr3_aa: CASSPLGGKGQPQHF
cdr3_nt: TGCGCCAGCAGCCCCCTTGGCGGGAAGGGTCAGCCCCAGCATTTT

clone_size: -
cdr3_length: 14
j_call: TRBJ1-1
v_call: TRBV7-2
d_call: TRBD1
cdr3_aa: CASSWGQDSTEAFF
cdr3_nt: TGTGCCAGCAGCTGGGGACAGGATAGCACTGAAGCTTTCTTT

clone_size: -
cdr3_length: 14
j_call: TRBJ1-2
v_call: TRBV5-1
d_call: -
cdr3_aa: CASSLGPGDYGYTF
cdr3_nt: TGCGCCAGCAGCTTGGGTCCAGGGGACTATGGCTACACCTTC

clone_size: -
cdr3_length: 11
j_call: TRBJ2-1
v_call: TRBV12-3/TRBV12-4
d_call: -
cdr3_aa: CASSLDNEQFF
cdr3_nt: TGTGCCAGCAGCCTTGACAATGAGCAGTTCTTC

clone_size: -
cdr3_length: 15
j_call: TRBJ1-5
v_call: TRBV19
d_call: -
cdr3_aa: CASRSGGGSNQPQHF
cdr3_nt: TGTGCCAGCAGATCCGGGGGAGGTAGCAATCAGCCCCAGCATTTT

clone_size: -
cdr3_length: 14
j_call: TRBJ2-3
v_call: TRBV7-3
d_call: -
cdr3_aa: CASSPTVAADTQYF
cdr3_nt: TGTGCCAGCAGCCCCACCGTAGCTGCAGATACGCAGTATTTT

clone_size: -
cdr3_length: 15
j_call: TRBJ1-1
v_call: TRBV11-2
d_call: TRBD1
cdr3_aa: CASGDRQGVNTEAFF
cdr3_nt: TGTGCCAGCGGGGACAGGCAGGGGGTGAACACTGAAGCTTTCTTT

clone_size: -
cdr3_length: 17
j_call: TRBJ1-2
v_call: TRBV4-3
d_call: -
cdr3_aa: CASSQAQRRIANYGYTF
cdr3_nt: TGCGCCAGCAGCCAAGCCCAACGCAGGATAGCTAACTATGGCTACACCTTC

clone_size: -
cdr3_length: 15
j_call: TRBJ2-1
v_call: TRBV7-8
d_call: TRBD2
cdr3_aa: CASSLGGGGYNEQFF
cdr3_nt: TGTGCCAGCAGCTTAGGCGGGGGAGGATACAATGAGCAGTTCTTC

clone_size: once
cdr3_length: 15
j_call: TRBJ2-5
v_call: TRBV6-5
d_call: TRBD2
cdr3_aa: CASPWGLYDQETQYF
cdr3_nt: TGTGCCAGCCCCTGGGGACTATACGACCAAGAGACCCAGTACTTC

clone_size: -
cdr3_length: 15
j_call: TRBJ2-3
v_call: TRBV5-1
d_call: TRBD2
cdr3_aa: CASSPGLAGGDTQYF
cdr3_nt: TGCGCCAGCAGCCCGGGACTAGCGGGAGGTGATACGCAGTATTTT

clone_size: few
cdr3_length: 14
j_call: TRBJ2-7
v_call: TRBV5-8
d_call: -
cdr3_aa: CASSLGGAVYEQYF
cdr3_nt: TGTGCCAGCAGCTTGGGCGGGGCGGTCTACGAGCAGTACTTC

clone_size: -
cdr3_length: 16
j_call: TRBJ2-2
v_call: TRBV24-1
d_call: TRBD1
cdr3_aa: CATSDLRGQGTGELFF
cdr3_nt: TGTGCCACCAGTGATTTGAGGGGGCAGGGGACCGGGGAGCTGTTTTTT

clone_size: -
cdr3_length: 14
j_call: TRBJ2-1
v_call: TRBV6-5
d_call: TRBD2
cdr3_aa: CASRTSGIYNEQFF
cdr3_nt: TGTGCCAGCAGGACTAGCGGGATTTACAATGAGCAGTTCTTC

clone_size: -
cdr3_length: 13
j_call: TRBJ2-3
v_call: TRBV27
d_call: -
cdr3_aa: CASSLMVEDTQYF
cdr3_nt: TGTGCCAGCAGTTTAATGGTCGAGGATACGCAGTATTTT

clone_size: few
cdr3_length: 16
j_call: TRBJ2-2
v_call: TRBV28
d_call: -
cdr3_aa: CASSLPGLPNTGELFF
cdr3_nt: TGTGCCAGCTCTCTTCCAGGGTTGCCGAACACCGGGGAGCTGTTTTTT

clone_size: -
cdr3_length: 15
j_call: TRBJ2-2
v_call: TRBV5-1
d_call: -
cdr3_aa: CASSLAGQYTGELFF
cdr3_nt: TGCGCCAGCAGCTTGGCCGGACAGTACACCGGGGAGCTGTTTTTT

clone_size: -
cdr3_length: 18
j_call: TRBJ1-2
v_call: TRBV15
d_call: TRBD1
cdr3_aa: CATSSFWDRLVGDYGYTF
cdr3_nt: TGTGCCACCAGCAGTTTTTGGGACAGACTCGTCGGGGACTATGGCTACACCTTC

clone_size: -
cdr3_length: 13
j_call: TRBJ2-5
v_call: TRBV9
d_call: -
cdr3_aa: CASSGGLKETQYF
cdr3_nt: TGTGCCAGCAGCGGGGGCCTAAAAGAGACCCAGTACTTC

clone_size: -
cdr3_length: 15
j_call: TRBJ1-3
v_call: TRBV5-6
d_call: -
cdr3_aa: CASSPRAGRVNTIYF
cdr3_nt: TGTGCCAGCAGCCCCCGGGCAGGGCGTGTAAACACCATATATTTT

clone_size: -
cdr3_length: 14
j_call: TRBJ1-5
v_call: TRBV29-1
d_call: -
cdr3_aa: CSVREAGFNQPQHF
cdr3_nt: TGCAGCGTTAGGGAGGCAGGGTTCAATCAGCCCCAGCATTTT

clone_size: -
cdr3_length: 16
j_call: TRBJ1-3
v_call: TRBV19
d_call: TRBD1
cdr3_aa: CASSLVRQGSGNTIYF
cdr3_nt: TGTGCCAGTAGTCTTGTAAGACAGGGCTCTGGAAACACCATATATTTT

clone_size: few
cdr3_length: 13
j_call: TRBJ1-1
v_call: TRBV12-5
d_call: -
cdr3_aa: CASGETSNTEAFF
cdr3_nt: TGTGCTAGTGGCGAGACATCGAACACTGAAGCTTTCTTT

clone_size: few
cdr3_length: 14
j_call: TRBJ2-4
v_call: TRBV5-4
d_call: TRBD1
cdr3_aa: CASSLTGAKNIQYF
cdr3_nt: TGTGCCAGCAGCTTGACAGGGGCTAAAAACATTCAGTACTTC

clone_size: -
cdr3_length: 14
j_call: TRBJ1-3
v_call: TRBV5-4
d_call: -
cdr3_aa: CASSFGLPGNTIYF
cdr3_nt: TGTGCCAGCAGCTTCGGGTTACCTGGAAACACCATATATTTT

clone_size: -
cdr3_length: 14
j_call: TRBJ1-1
v_call: TRBV20-1
d_call: TRBD1
cdr3_aa: CSASRQGTNTEAFF
cdr3_nt: TGCAGTGCTAGTAGACAGGGTACGAACACTGAAGCTTTCTTT

clone_size: -
cdr3_length: 16
j_call: TRBJ2-1
v_call: TRBV5-4
d_call: TRBD2
cdr3_aa: CASSLARLAGVNEQFF
cdr3_nt: TGTGCCAGCAGCTTGGCCCGTCTAGCGGGGGTCAATGAGCAGTTCTTC

clone_size: -
cdr3_length: 16
j_call: TRBJ1-6
v_call: TRBV6-5
d_call: TRBD1
cdr3_aa: CASSYGSGQYNSPLHF
cdr3_nt: TGTGCCAGCAGTTACGGTTCGGGACAGTATAATTCACCCCTCCACTTT

clone_size: -
cdr3_length: 17
j_call: TRBJ2-1
v_call: TRBV21-1
d_call: -
cdr3_aa: CASSGRSSGRKYNEQFF
cdr3_nt: TGTGCCAGCAGCGGGAGATCTAGCGGGAGGAAGTACAATGAGCAGTTCTTC